What follows are 22 T cell receptor beta chains derived from one specimen sequenced in a study of vaccination effects on CD4 cells after COVID-19. These receptors lack a known antigen. TCRdb keeps only in-frame clones here, not all; method: immunoSEQ multiplex PCR. The table records about 59,000 clones, 78% of them present only once. Sequencing in the ViraFEST assay came after antigen-specific CD4+ T cells had been expanded with viral peptide pools, which were used to stimulate PBMC. Following 10 days of culture, CD4+ T cells were isolated. Participants were vaccinated with two doses of either the BNT162b2 or mRNA-1273 vaccine. The material was CD4+ T cells from PBMCs cultured with HCoV-OC43 spike peptides, obtained after COVID-19 vaccination. The subset denotes: HCoV-OC43 spike overlapping peptide pool stimulation. The receptors derive from a human donor who received a COVID-19 vaccine.

This clone occurred once. This chain links TRBV30 with TRBJ1-4, with TRBD1 as a possible D gene (6 bases). Germline loops: CDR1 GTSNPN, CDR2 SVGIG (reference sequence). The V and J ends lost 0 bases and 8 bases respectively, with 16 bases between them. This CDR3 has 15 amino acids. The CDR3 reads CAWSVKRQGPEKLFF. CDR3 bases: TGTGCCTGGAGTGTAAAGAGGCAGGGGCCGGAAAAACTGTTTTTT.

V gene TRBV4-3 combines with J gene TRBJ2-7; D gene unclear. Deletions cut 0 bases from V and 3 bases from J, with 9 bases between. CDR1 and CDR2 (germline): LGHNA, YSLEER. The length of the CDR3 is 14 residues. CDR3 loop: CASSQESKVYEQYV. CDR3 DNA: TGCGCCAGCAGCCAAGAGAGTAAGGTCTACGAGCAGTACGTC.

The rearrangement joins TRBV5-1 to TRBJ2-1, with 7 nucleotides matching TRBD1. Germline lookup yields CDR1 SGHRS and CDR2 YFSETQ. V lost 4 bases, J lost 4 bases, and 5 bases stayed unmatched. The CDR3 length is 14 residues. The CDR3 here is CASSPGQSYNEQFF. CDR3 nucleotides: TGCGCCAGCAGCCCGGGACAGTCATACAATGAGCAGTTCTTC.

The chain links TRBV5-1 to TRBJ1-3; no firm D call. Germline V gene data show CDR1 as SGHRS and CDR2 as YFSETQ. This CDR3 comprises 16 residues. Trimming took 4 bases from V and 2 from J, leaving 16 bases between them. The CDR3 sequence: CASSVNVPSPGNTIYF. The CDR3, as DNA: TGCGCCAGCAGCGTAAACGTCCCGAGCCCTGGAAACACCATATATTTT.

The table lists this clone with a count of one. V gene TRBV7-2 combines with J gene TRBJ1-2; D possibly corresponds to TRBD1 (6 bases). The V gene lost 4 bases and the J gene lost 5 bases, with 17 bases spanning the gap. The CDR3 has 15 residues. Germline CDR1 SGHTA, CDR2 FQGNSA. The CDR3 DNA is TGTGCCAGCAGCTCCACAGGGACGCCCATTTATGGCTACACCTTC. Protein product: CASSSTGTPIYGYTF.

This clone was counted a few times. The chain employs TRBV14 and TRBJ2-7; D is undetermined. Trimming stripped 2 bases from V and 1 base from J, with 6 bases between. Germline V CDR1 and CDR2: SGHDN, FVKESK. The CDR3 runs 13 residues. Here the CDR3 DNA reads TGTGCCAGCAGCCAACTTGGATCCTACGAGCAGTACGTC. It codes for CASSQLGSYEQYV.

CDR3 DNA sequence: TGTGCCAGCAGCGACAGGGGGCACTACAATGAGCAGTTCTTC. Its protein product is CASSDRGHYNEQFF. The V gene is TRBV9, the J gene TRBJ2-1; TRBD1 aligns across 9 bases. The CDR3 contains 14 residues. From germline, CDR1 is SGDLS and CDR2 YYNGEE. Losses at the gene ends were 3 bases for V and 3 bases for J; bases not matched to a gene: 1.

The chain has TRBV3-1 (or the pseudogene TRBV3-2) and TRBJ1-2, with a possible D match to TRBD1 (6 bases). V shed 2 bases and J shed 4 bases, with 8 bases lying between them. The CDR3 extends over 13 amino acids. The germline gives CDR1 LGHDT, CDR2 YNNKEL (reference sequence). CDR3 protein: CASSQLDSYGYTF. CDR3 DNA: TGTGCCAGCAGCCAACTGGACAGCTATGGCTACACCTTC.

The chain links TRBV3-1 (or the pseudogene TRBV3-2) to TRBJ2-2, with D perhaps matching TRBD1 (5 bases). This CDR3 has 14 residues. Per germline, CDR1 LGHDT and CDR2 YNNKEL (reference sequence). Trimming shortened V by 3 bases and J by 3 bases, and 8 bases separated the two germline ends. The CDR3 sequence: CASSQVGDTGELFF. CDR3 sequence (DNA): TGTGCCAGCAGCCAGGTAGGGGACACCGGGGAGCTGTTTTTT.

Written as DNA, the CDR3 is TGTGCCAGCAGCGGACAGGCTCAAGAGACCCAGTACTTC. This gives the protein CASSGQAQETQYF. This chain links TRBV6-5 with TRBJ2-5, with 7 bases fitting TRBD1. Germline assignment: CDR1 MNHEY and CDR2 SVGAGI. V gave up 6 bases and J gave up 2 bases; unmatched junction bases: 3. This CDR3 comprises 13 residues.

The sample holds a few counts of this clone. The V call is TRBV6-5, the J call TRBJ2-6, with D unclear. Trimming stripped 5 bases from V and 0 bases from J, with 8 bases between. The germline CDR1 and CDR2 sequences are MNHEY and SVGAGI. The CDR3 runs to 15 residues. The CDR3 spells CASSPRISGANVLTF. The CDR3 nucleotides read TGTGCCAGCAGTCCAAGGATCTCTGGGGCCAACGTCCTGACTTTC.

This chain uses TRBV5-1 with TRBJ2-1; possible D gene TRBD2, 5 bases. This CDR3 contains 16 residues. CDR1 is SGHRS and CDR2 is YFSETQ in the germline V gene. Trimming removed 0 bases at V and 8 bases at J, with 18 bases between. The CDR3 DNA is TGCGCCAGCAGCTTGGATCCGGGATCCTCCGGTTATGAGCAGTTCTTC. It codes for CASSLDPGSSGYEQFF.

The chain joins TRBV19 to TRBJ2-5; no clear D gene. The CDR3 totals 15 residues. Germline CDR1 is LNHDA and CDR2 is SQIVND (reference sequence). Trimming took off 0 bases at V and 4 bases at J, with 12 bases between the two ends. CDR3 sequence reads: CASSIDPTMRETQYF. The CDR3 DNA reads as TGTGCCAGTAGTATAGACCCGACCATGCGAGAGACCCAGTACTTC.

The V call is TRBV5-3, the J call TRBJ2-3; 16 bases fit TRBD2. TRBV5-3 is given ORF status, its function remaining uncertain. This CDR3 spans 20 amino acids. Trimming took 4 bases from V and 0 from J; bases not matched to a gene: 11. The DNA of the CDR3 is TGTGCCAGAAGCCCCAGAAGTGGGACTAGCGGGGGGGCTAGCACAGATACGCAGTATTTT. It specifies CARSPRSGTSGGASTDTQYF.

The chain links TRBV3-1 (or the pseudogene TRBV3-2) to TRBJ1-6; D is uncertain. CDR3 length: 17 residues. Trimming stripped 5 bases from V and 7 bases from J, with 21 bases between. Germline V gene sequence: CDR1 LGHDT, CDR2 YNNKEL (reference sequence). DNA for the CDR3: TGTGCCAGCAGCTTGCGGGGAACGGCTACTACCAATTCACCCCTCCACTTT. It specifies CASSLRGTATTNSPLHF.

This rearrangement joins TRBV30 to TRBJ1-2, with D unclear. CDR1 GTSNPN and CDR2 SVGIG come from the germline V gene (reference sequence). This CDR3 region has 14 residues. Trimming removed 1 base from V and 0 bases from J, with 9 bases in between. The CDR3 region has the DNA TGTGCCTGGAGTGGGGAGCACGCTAACTATGGCTACACCTTC. It codes for CAWSGEHANYGYTF.

The chain carries TRBV18 and TRBJ1-1; D is unclear. Trimming left V 6 bases short and J 10 bases short, with 21 bases between. This CDR3 has 14 residues. In germline, CDR1 is KGHSH, CDR2 LQKENI. CDR3 sequence (DNA): TGTGCCAGCTCGGCCCAGCCGGGCGACGGTTTAGCTTTCTTT. It codes for CASSAQPGDGLAFF.

This sequence joins TRBV7-3 and TRBJ2-3; 12 bases line up with TRBD2. The V segment lost 5 bases and the J segment 4 bases; nucleotides outside the gene matches: 4. This CDR3 is built from 15 residues. CDR1 and CDR2 from the germline V gene are SGHTA and FQGTGA. As DNA, the CDR3 is TGTGCCAGCAGCCACAGGACTAGCGGGGCAGATACGCAGTATTTT. This translates into CASSHRTSGADTQYF.

The CDR3 region is CASSDKTGVNTEAFF. The CDR3 nucleotides read TGTGCCAGCAGCGATAAGACAGGGGTCAACACTGAAGCTTTCTTT. V usage is TRBV7-2 and J usage is TRBJ1-1, with 8 positions matching TRBD1. CDR1 and CDR2 (germline): SGHTA, FQGNSA. This CDR3 has 15 residues. The V and J ends lost 5 bases and 2 bases, in that order; junction bases with no gene match: 7.

This chain joins TRBV9 and TRBJ2-5; 7 bases fit TRBD1. J was trimmed by 4 bases and V by 3 bases; bases with no gene match: 12. The CDR3 has 16 amino acids. The germline V gene encodes CDR1 SGDLS and CDR2 YYNGEE. CDR3 in DNA: TGTGCCAGCAGCGGTACCAGGCAGGGGGTTCGAGAGACCCAGTACTTC. It specifies CASSGTRQGVRETQYF.

CDR3 amino acids: CASSLVSGDTEAFF. For the CDR3, the DNA is TGCGCCAGCAGCTTGGTGTCGGGGGACACTGAAGCTTTCTTT. This chain links TRBV5-1 with TRBJ1-1, with D tentatively TRBD1 (5 bases). CDR1 and CDR2 from the germline V gene are SGHRS and YFSETQ. CDR3 size: 14 residues. Between the trimmed V and J ends, which lost 0 bases and 3 bases, there was a span of 9 bases.

The gene calls are TRBV19 and TRBJ2-1; 10 positions agree with TRBD1. The CDR3 runs to 19 residues. Germline V gene data show CDR1 as LNHDA and CDR2 as SQIVND (reference sequence). The ends lost 3 bases at V and 6 bases at J; junction bases unmatched: 17. CDR3 loop: CASSIFIGWGQGRGNEQFF. In nucleotides, the CDR3 is TGTGCCAGTAGTATCTTCATTGGTTGGGGACAGGGGAGAGGCAATGAGCAGTTCTTC.